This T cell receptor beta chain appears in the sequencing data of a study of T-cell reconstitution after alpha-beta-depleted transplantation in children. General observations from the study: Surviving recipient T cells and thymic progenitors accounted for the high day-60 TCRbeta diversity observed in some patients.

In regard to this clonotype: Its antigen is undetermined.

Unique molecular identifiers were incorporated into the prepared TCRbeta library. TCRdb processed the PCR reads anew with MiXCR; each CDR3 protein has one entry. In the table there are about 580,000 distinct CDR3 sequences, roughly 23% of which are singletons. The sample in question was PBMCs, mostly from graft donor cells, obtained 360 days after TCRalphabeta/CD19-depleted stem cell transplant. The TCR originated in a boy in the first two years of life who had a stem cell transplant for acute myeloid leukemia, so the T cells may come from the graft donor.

CDR3 sequence: CATSRNRGTANTGELFF. CDR3 coding DNA: TGTGCCACCAGCAGGAACCGGGGGACAGCGAACACCGGGGAGCTGTTTTTT. The chain combines TRBV15 with TRBJ2-2; a weak D match, TRBD1 (7 bases). The CDR3 length is 17 residues. Germline loops: CDR1 LNHNV, CDR2 YYDKDF (reference sequence). The V end was cut by 3 bases, the J end by 0 bases, with 14 bases between.